This entry lists 11 T cell receptor beta chains sequenced from one sample in a study of early T cells in non-severe SARS-CoV-2 infection. TCRdb analysed the 5' RACE reads with MiXCR anew, one entry per CDR3 protein. The table shows tens of thousands of distinct CDR3 sequences, with roughly 15% occurring only once. The sequenced sample was whole blood. These receptors were obtained from an adult who was a healthcare worker with PCR-confirmed SARS-CoV-2 infection or an uninfected control (not recorded which).

This clonotype was seen only a few times. The chain combines TRBV4-3 with TRBJ2-3; tentatively, D is TRBD1 (5 bases). V lost 0 bases to trimming and J lost 3 bases, with 13 bases between them. The CDR3 spans 16 residues. Germline CDR1 reads LGHNA; CDR2 reads YSLEER. This CDR3 reads CASSQDGPRVTDTQYF. The CDR3 bases are TGCGCCAGCAGCCAAGATGGCCCCAGGGTTACAGATACGCAGTATTTT.

To note about this clonotype: A single base separates this from a much larger clone, so it may be a read error. The rearrangement uses TRBV7-9 and TRBJ2-7, with a tentative D call TRBD2 (7 bases). The germline CDR1 and CDR2 sequences are SEHNR and FQNEAQ (reference sequence). The CDR3 has 15 residues. The V end lost 0 bases, the J end lost 6 bases, and 15 bases lay between the germline ends. The CDR3 region has the DNA TGTGCCAGCAGCTTAGCGGGGGGGCCCCGGGTCGAGCAGTACTTC. This translates into CASSLAGGPRVEQYF.

In its sample, this clonotype was seen a few times. V is TRBV7-6 and J is TRBJ2-3; possibly TRBD2 for D (6 bases). CDR3 length: 15 amino acids. From germline, CDR1 is SGHVS and CDR2 FNYEAQ. Deletions cut 3 bases from V and 2 bases from J, with 12 bases between. The CDR3 nucleotides read TGTGCCAGCAGCTTTTTGAGGGGACTCACAGATACGCAGTATTTT. Translating gives CASSFLRGLTDTQYF.

This clonotype has just one count. The chain employs TRBV27 and TRBJ1-1; D unresolved. This CDR3 comprises 14 residues. The V end was cut by 3 bases, the J end by 0 bases, with 8 bases between. From germline, CDR1 is MNHEY and CDR2 SMNVEV (reference sequence). CDR3 protein: CASSFGRLNTEAFF. The CDR3, as DNA: TGTGCCAGCAGTTTCGGCAGACTGAACACTGAAGCTTTCTTT.

CDR3 DNA: TGTGCCAGCAGTCCGACCCCAGGGTCCCTCTATCAGCCCCAGCATTTT. This gives the protein CASSPTPGSLYQPQHF. The chain couples TRBV28 to TRBJ1-5; weak D call: TRBD1 (5 bases). Germline V CDR1 and CDR2: MDHEN, SYDVKM. This CDR3 spans 16 amino acids. Deletions cut 5 bases from V and 5 bases from J, with 19 bases between.

This clonotype turned up a few times. The chain is built from TRBV5-1 and TRBJ2-1, with TRBD1 identical over 7 bases. The V segment lost 0 bases and the J segment 5 bases; nucleotides outside the gene matches: 2. CDR3 length: 14 residues. CDR1 and CDR2 from the germline V gene are SGHRS and YFSETQ. Here the CDR3 DNA reads TGCGCCAGCAGCTTGGGGACAGGAAACAATGAGCAGTTCTTC. The encoded protein is CASSLGTGNNEQFF.

Comment on this clonotype: This sequence may be a read error, since a much larger clone differs from it by one base. The rearrangement links TRBV6-4 to TRBJ2-3; D not resolved. V was trimmed by 0 bases and J by 10 bases, leaving 11 bases between them. CDR1 is MRHNA, CDR2 SNTAGT, per germline. The CDR3 is 13 residues long. The DNA for the CDR3 is TGTGCCAGCAGTGACTCGGTGAGTAACGCGCAGTATTTT. Its protein is CASSDSVSNAQYF.

The chain combines TRBV5-1 with TRBJ2-1; 10 positions agree with TRBD2. CDR1 and CDR2 (germline): SGHRS, YFSETQ. CDR3 length: 15 residues. Trimming removed 6 bases from V and 1 base from J; junction bases left unmatched: 4. The CDR3 coding sequence is TGCGCCAGCAAAAATAGCGGGGGGTCCTACAATGAGCAGTTCTTC. Amino acids: CASKNSGGSYNEQFF. The variable domain in full, with the rest retrieved from reference TRBV5-1 and TRBJ2-1, is KAGVTQTPRYLIKTRGQQVTLSCSPISGHRSVSWYQQTPGQGLQFLFEYFSETQRNKGNFPGRFSGRQFSNSRSEMNVSTLELGDSALYLCASKNSGGSYNEQFFGPGTRLTVL.

The chain joins TRBV11-2 to TRBJ2-7; 13 nucleotides line up with TRBD2. The CDR3 extends over 15 amino acids. V dropped 5 bases and J dropped 2; count of bases not matched to a gene: 3. In germline, CDR1 is SGHAT, CDR2 FQNNGV. As DNA, the CDR3 is TGTGCCAGCAGCGTAACTAGCGGGGGGGCCTACGAGCAGTACTTC. This encodes CASSVTSGGAYEQYF.

The table lists this clonotype with many counts. The gene calls are TRBV7-6 and TRBJ2-2; no reliable D call. The CDR3 contains 16 residues. Trimming left V 1 base short and J 0 bases short, with 9 bases between. CDR1 is SGHVS, CDR2 FNYEAQ, per germline. For the CDR3, the DNA is TGTGCCAGCAGCTTAGTGGGGTCCGCGAACACCGGGGAGCTGTTTTTT. This encodes CASSLVGSANTGELFF.

The chain uses TRBV13 and TRBJ2-7; 7 bases line up with TRBD1. This CDR3 is 13 amino acids long. With V trimmed by 5 bases and J by 1 base, 2 bases remained unmatched. Germline loops: CDR1 PRHDT, CDR2 FYEKMQ (reference sequence). The CDR3 DNA reads TGTGCCAGCAGCCCCAGGGGGTCCTACGAGCAGTACTTC. Its translation: CASSPRGSYEQYF.